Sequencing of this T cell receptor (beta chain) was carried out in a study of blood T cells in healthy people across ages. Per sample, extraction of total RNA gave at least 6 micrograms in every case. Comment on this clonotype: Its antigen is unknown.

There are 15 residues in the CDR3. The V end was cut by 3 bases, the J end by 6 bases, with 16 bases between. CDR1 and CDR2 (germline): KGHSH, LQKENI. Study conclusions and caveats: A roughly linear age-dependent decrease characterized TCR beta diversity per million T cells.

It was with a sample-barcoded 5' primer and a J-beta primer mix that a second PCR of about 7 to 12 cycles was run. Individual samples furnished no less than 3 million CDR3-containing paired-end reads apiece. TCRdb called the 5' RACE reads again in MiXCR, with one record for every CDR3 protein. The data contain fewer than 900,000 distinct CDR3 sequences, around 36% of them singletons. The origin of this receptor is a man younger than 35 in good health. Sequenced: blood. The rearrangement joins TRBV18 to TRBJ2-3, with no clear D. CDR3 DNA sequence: TGTGCCAGCTCACCCCAGACCGTAAGTTTGGATACGCAGTATTTT. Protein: CASSPQTVSLDTQYF.